The next 8 T cell receptor beta chains were all read from a single sample in a study of breast tumors, draining lymph nodes, adjacent tissues. Each CDR3 protein is one row after TCRdb ran MiXCR on the multiplex PCR reads. The data contain under 250,000 distinct CDR3 sequences, approximately 31% of them singletons. The lymph nodes were axillary draining lymph nodes from breast cancer patients. The sequenced material came from axillary lymph node tissue. These receptors originate from a female donor with breast cancer. Some clones in this sample may be carry-over from other donors' samples.

As regards this clonotype: A much larger clone lies one base from this, so it may be a read error. This sequence joins TRBV11-2 and TRBJ2-7; TRBD2 matches at 9 bases. J was trimmed by 8 bases and V by 2 bases; bases with no gene match: 7. This CDR3 has 14 residues. The V gene's germline CDR1 is SGHAT and CDR2 FQNNGV. The CDR3 spells CASSLRLAATKQYF. CDR3 in DNA: TGTGCCAGCAGCTTAAGACTAGCGGCAACCAAGCAGTACTTC.

This clonotype was recorded many times. This chain joins TRBV28 and TRBJ1-5; D unresolved. Germline assignment: CDR1 MDHEN and CDR2 SYDVKM. The CDR3 has 12 residues. Trimming shortened V by 7 bases and J by 1 base, and 5 bases separated the two germline ends. The CDR3 here is CASKKSNQPQHF. The CDR3 DNA reads as TGTGCCAGCAAGAAGAGCAATCAGCCCCAGCATTTT.

The chain employs TRBV18 and TRBJ1-1; unclear D gene. V was clipped by 3 bases and J by 1 base, with 9 bases between them. The CDR3 is made up of 14 amino acids. Germline CDR1 reads KGHSH; CDR2 reads LQKENI. In nucleotides, the CDR3 is TGTGCCAGCTCACCCACCCTGCAGAACACTGAAGCTTTCTTT. Encoded protein: CASSPTLQNTEAFF.

This clonotype was seen at least ten times. The chain links TRBV11-3 to TRBJ2-1; TRBD1 matches at 7 bases. The CDR3 loop spans 16 amino acids. Per germline, CDR1 SGHNT and CDR2 YENEEA. V lost 1 base to trimming and J lost 4 bases; unmatched junction nucleotides: 7. CDR3 residues: CASSLVPGQVYNEQFF. The CDR3 nucleotides read TGTGCCAGCAGCTTAGTTCCAGGACAGGTATACAATGAGCAGTTCTTC.

In its sample, this clonotype was seen many times. The chain uses TRBV19 and TRBJ2-1; D gene ambiguous. Trimming removed 3 bases at V and 0 bases at J, with 12 bases between. The CDR3 is 16 amino acids. The germline CDR1 and CDR2 sequences are LNHDA and SQIVND (reference sequence). The DNA for the CDR3 is TGTGCCAGTAGTATTTACGGGCGTAGCTCCTACAATGAGCAGTTCTTC. Translating it yields CASSIYGRSSYNEQFF.

The rearrangement joins TRBV9 to TRBJ1-6; weak D call: TRBD1 (5 bases). The CDR3 loop spans 16 amino acids. V shed 0 bases and J shed 0 bases, with 7 bases lying between them. CDR1 and CDR2 (germline): SGDLS, YYNGEE. The CDR3 protein is CASSVGGSSYNSPLHF. The DNA for the CDR3 is TGTGCCAGCAGCGTAGGGGGGAGCTCCTATAATTCACCCCTCCACTTT.

This rearrangement joins TRBV11-3 to TRBJ1-1; no firm D call. Germline V CDR1 and CDR2: SGHNT, YENEEA. Trimming pared 5 bases from V and 0 bases from J, leaving 7 bases between. CDR3 length: 13 amino acids. The DNA for the CDR3 is TGTGCCAGCAGCCGACGGATGAACACTGAAGCTTTCTTT. This codes for CASSRRMNTEAFF.

This clonotype was seen only a few times. This chain links TRBV12-3 or TRBV12-4 with TRBJ2-2; 11 nucleotides align to TRBD2. V lost 3 bases, J lost 5 bases, and 8 bases stayed unmatched. The CDR3 consists of 17 residues. The CDR3 nucleotides are TGTGCCAGCAGTTTGCGTCTAGCGGGAGGCGGAACCGGGGAGCTGTTTTTT. It specifies CASSLRLAGGGTGELFF.